This T cell receptor (beta chain) came from a study of T-cell memory formation after mild COVID-19. Background on the study: The TCR clusters were mostly specific to one donor. General observations from the study: Clones shrinking between day 15 and 85 showed a balanced CD4/CD8 split, and those that grew later tilted toward CD4+.

Germline V lookup: CDR1 SGHVS, CDR2 FNYEAQ. The V end was cut by 4 bases, the J end by 5 bases, with 14 bases between. The CDR3 covers 14 residues. UMIs and sample barcodes were carried by the TCR alpha and TCR beta cDNA libraries that 5'RACE produced using constant-segment primers. TCRdb called the 5' RACE reads again in MiXCR, with one record for every CDR3 protein. The data contain 150,000 to 200,000 distinct CDR3 sequences, roughly 14% of them seen just once; the ten biggest clones take up roughly 14%. In this sample, this clonotype turned up a few times. Its antigen is not known. Sequenced: PBMCs or a T cell subset sorted from them (not recorded which). This chain connects TRBV7-6 to TRBJ2-5, with D perhaps matching TRBD1 or TRBD2 (5 bases each). The sequence came from an adult woman who had mild COVID-19 (a few samples of this study predate the infection). Cell type and time point are not known. This CDR3 is CASSSNRGRETQYF. In DNA form, the CDR3 reads TGTGCCAGCAGCTCAAACCGGGGCCGGGAGACCCAGTACTTC.